Sequencing of this TCR beta chain was carried out in a study of blood T cell repertoires in COVID-19. Study as a whole: PBMCs, B-cell-depleted T cells, or T cells provided the cDNA or gDNA that made up the material.

The CDR3 extends over 14 amino acids. This clone has just a few counts. The table came from immunoSEQ multiplex PCR; TCRdb's copy has only in-frame clones and leaves some out. The sample has more than 200,000 clones; 75% to 90% are singletons. The Seattle patients, enrolled during active infection, were followed longitudinally. The TCR originated in a woman of 80 years or more with COVID-19, enrolled during active disease. This chain uses TRBV1 with TRBJ2-7; the table's D call, TRBD2, has no DNA check behind it. TRBV1 is a documented pseudogene. Sequencing used peripheral blood. The CDR3 here is CTSSQASGNYGQYF. In DNA form, the CDR3 reads TGCACCAGCAGCCAAGCTAGCGGAAATTACGGGCAGTACTTC.